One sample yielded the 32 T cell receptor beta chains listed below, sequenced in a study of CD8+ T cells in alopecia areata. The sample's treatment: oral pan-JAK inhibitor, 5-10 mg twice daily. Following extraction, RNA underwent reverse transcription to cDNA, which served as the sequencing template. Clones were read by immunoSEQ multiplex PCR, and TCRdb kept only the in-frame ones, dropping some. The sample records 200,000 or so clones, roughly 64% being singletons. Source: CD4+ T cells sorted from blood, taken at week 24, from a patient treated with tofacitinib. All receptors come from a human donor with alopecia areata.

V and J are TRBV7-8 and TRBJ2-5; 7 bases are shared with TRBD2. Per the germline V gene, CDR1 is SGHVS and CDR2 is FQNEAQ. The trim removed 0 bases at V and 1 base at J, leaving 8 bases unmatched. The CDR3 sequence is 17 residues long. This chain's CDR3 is CASSLAPGGYIQETQYF. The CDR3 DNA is TGTGCCAGCAGCTTAGCGCCGGGGGGATATATCCAAGAGACCCAGTACTTC.

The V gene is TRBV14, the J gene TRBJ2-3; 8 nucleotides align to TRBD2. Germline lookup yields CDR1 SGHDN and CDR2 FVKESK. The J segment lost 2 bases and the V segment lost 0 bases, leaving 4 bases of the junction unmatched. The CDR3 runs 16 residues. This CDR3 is CASSQDQAGVTDTQYF. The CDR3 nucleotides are TGTGCCAGCAGCCAAGATCAAGCGGGAGTCACAGATACGCAGTATTTT. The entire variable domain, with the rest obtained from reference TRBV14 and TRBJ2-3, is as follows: EAGVTQFPSHSVIEKGQTVTLRCDPISGHDNLYWYRRVMGKEIKFLLHFVKESKQDESGMPNNRFLAERTGGTYSTLKVQPAELEDSGVYFCASSQDQAGVTDTQYFGPGTRLTVL.

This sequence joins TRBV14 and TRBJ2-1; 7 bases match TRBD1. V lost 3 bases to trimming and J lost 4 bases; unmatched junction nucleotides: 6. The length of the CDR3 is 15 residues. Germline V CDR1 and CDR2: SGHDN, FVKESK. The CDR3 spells CASSQRGHRYNEQFF. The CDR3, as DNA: TGTGCCAGCAGCCAGAGGGGGCACAGATACAATGAGCAGTTCTTC.

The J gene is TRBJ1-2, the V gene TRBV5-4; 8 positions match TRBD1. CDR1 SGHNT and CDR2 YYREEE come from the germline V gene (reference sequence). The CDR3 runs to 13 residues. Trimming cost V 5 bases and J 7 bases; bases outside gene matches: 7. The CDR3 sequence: CASSRQGRGGYTF. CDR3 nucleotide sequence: TGTGCCAGCAGTAGACAGGGGCGGGGTGGCTACACCTTC.

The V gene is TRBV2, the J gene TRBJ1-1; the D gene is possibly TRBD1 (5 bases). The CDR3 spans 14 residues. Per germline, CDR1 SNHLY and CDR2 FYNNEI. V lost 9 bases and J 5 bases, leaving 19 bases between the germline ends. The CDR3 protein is CARGLGQGHTEAFF. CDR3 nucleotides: TGTGCCAGAGGGTTGGGTCAGGGTCATACTGAAGCTTTCTTT.

In DNA form, the CDR3 reads TGTGCCAGCAGTGAAGGTACCTTCGGAGATACGCAGTATTTT. This gives the protein CASSEGTFGDTQYF. The J gene is TRBJ2-3, the V gene TRBV6-1; D ambiguous. The CDR3 runs 14 residues. Trimming cost V 1 base and J 5 bases, with 10 bases left between them. Germline-derived CDR1 and CDR2 are MNHNS and SASEGT.

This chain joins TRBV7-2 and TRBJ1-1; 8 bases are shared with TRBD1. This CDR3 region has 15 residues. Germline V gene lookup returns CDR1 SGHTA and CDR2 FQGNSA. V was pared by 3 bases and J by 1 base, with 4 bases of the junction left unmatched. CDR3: CASSLGQAKNTEAFF. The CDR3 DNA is TGTGCCAGCAGCTTGGGACAGGCAAAGAACACTGAAGCTTTCTTT. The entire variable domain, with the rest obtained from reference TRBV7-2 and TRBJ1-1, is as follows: GAGVSQSPSNKVTEKGKDVELRCDPISGHTALYWYRQSLGQGLEFLIYFQGNSAPDKSGLPSDRFSAERTGGSVSTLTIQRTQQEDSAVYLCASSLGQAKNTEAFFGQGTRLTVV.

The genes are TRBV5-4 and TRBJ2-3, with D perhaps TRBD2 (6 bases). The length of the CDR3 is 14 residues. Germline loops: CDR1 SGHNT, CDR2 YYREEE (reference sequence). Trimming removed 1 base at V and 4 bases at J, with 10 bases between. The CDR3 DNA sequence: TGTGCCAGCAGCTTGTACCGGGGGTCAGATACGCAGTATTTT. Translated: CASSLYRGSDTQYF.

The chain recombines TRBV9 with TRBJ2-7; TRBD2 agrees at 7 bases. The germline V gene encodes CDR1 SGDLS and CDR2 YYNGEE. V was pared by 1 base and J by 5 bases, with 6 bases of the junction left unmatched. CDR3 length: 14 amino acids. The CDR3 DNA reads TGTGCCAGCAGCGTAAGGACTAGTTCCGACGAGCAGTACTTC. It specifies CASSVRTSSDEQYF.

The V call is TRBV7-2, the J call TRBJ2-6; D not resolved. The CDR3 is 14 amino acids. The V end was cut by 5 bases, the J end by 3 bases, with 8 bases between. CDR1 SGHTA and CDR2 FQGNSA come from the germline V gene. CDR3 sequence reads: CASSITGGANVLTF. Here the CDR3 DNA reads TGTGCCAGCAGCATCACGGGTGGGGCCAACGTCCTGACTTTC.

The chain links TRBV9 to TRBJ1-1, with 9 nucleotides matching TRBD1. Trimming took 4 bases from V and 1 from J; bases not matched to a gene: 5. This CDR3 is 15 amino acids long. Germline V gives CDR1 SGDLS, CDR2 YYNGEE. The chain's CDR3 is CASSPRDRANTEAFF. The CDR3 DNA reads TGTGCCAGCAGCCCCCGGGACAGGGCGAACACTGAAGCTTTCTTT.

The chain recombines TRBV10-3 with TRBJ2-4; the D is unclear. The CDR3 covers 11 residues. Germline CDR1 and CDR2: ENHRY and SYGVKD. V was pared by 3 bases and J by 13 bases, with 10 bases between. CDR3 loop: CAISDTGLQYF. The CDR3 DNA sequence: TGTGCCATCAGTGACACCGGCTTGCAGTACTTC.

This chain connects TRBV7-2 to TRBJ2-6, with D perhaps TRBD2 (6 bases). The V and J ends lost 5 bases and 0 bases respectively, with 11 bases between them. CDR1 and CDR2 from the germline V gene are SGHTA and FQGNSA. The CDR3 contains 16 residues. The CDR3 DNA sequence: TGTGCCAGCAGCCGAGACGGGAGCTCTGGGGCCAACGTCCTGACTTTC. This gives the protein CASSRDGSSGANVLTF.

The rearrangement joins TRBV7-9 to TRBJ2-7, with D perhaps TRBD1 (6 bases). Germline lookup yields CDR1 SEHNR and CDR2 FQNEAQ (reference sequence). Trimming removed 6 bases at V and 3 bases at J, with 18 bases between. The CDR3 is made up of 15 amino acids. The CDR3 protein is CASRPRGQGRYEQYF. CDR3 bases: TGTGCCAGCAGACCCCGCGGGCAGGGGCGCTACGAGCAGTACTTC.

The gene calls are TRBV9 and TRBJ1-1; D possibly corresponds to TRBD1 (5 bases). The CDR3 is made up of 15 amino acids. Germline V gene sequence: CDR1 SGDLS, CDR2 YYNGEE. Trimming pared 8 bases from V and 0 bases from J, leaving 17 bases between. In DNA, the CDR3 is TGTGCCAGTACCCGGGACGGGTACATGAACACTGAAGCTTTCTTT. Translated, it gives CASTRDGYMNTEAFF.

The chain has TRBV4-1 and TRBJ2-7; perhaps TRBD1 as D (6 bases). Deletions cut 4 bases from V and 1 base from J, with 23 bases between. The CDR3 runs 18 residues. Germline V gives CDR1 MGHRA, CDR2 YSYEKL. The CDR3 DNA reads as TGCGCCAGCAGCCGCTGGTTCACTATGGACAGCAGATCCTACGAGCAGTACTTC. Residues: CASSRWFTMDSRSYEQYF.

The CDR3 reads CASSEARVREPQHF. Written as DNA, the CDR3 is TGTGCCAGCAGTGAAGCGCGGGTGAGGGAGCCCCAGCATTTT. V usage is TRBV2 and J usage is TRBJ1-5; no reliable D call. CDR1 SNHLY and CDR2 FYNNEI come from the germline V gene. The V end was cut by 0 bases, the J end by 8 bases, with 11 bases between. The CDR3 has 14 residues.

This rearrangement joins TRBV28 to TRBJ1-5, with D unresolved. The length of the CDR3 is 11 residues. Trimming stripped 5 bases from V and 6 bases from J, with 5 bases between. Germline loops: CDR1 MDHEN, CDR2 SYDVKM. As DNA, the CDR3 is TGTGCCAGCAGTCACACTCAGCCCCAGCATTTT. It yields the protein CASSHTQPQHF.

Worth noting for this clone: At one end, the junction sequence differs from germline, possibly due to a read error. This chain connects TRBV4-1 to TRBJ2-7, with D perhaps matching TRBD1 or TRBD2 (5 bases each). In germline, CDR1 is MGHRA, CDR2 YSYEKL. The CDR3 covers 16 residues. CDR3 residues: CASSRLGRLPWDERYF. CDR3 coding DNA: TGCGCCAGCAGCCGCCTGGGCAGGCTGCCGTGGGACGAGCGGTACTTC.

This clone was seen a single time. CDR3 protein: CAISDIKTQYF. The CDR3 coding sequence is TGTGCCATCAGTGATATAAAGACCCAGTACTTC. The J gene is TRBJ2-5, the V gene TRBV10-3; D not certain. The CDR3 has 11 amino acids. V was clipped by 3 bases and J by 6 bases, with 5 bases between them. CDR1 ENHRY and CDR2 SYGVKD come from the germline V gene.

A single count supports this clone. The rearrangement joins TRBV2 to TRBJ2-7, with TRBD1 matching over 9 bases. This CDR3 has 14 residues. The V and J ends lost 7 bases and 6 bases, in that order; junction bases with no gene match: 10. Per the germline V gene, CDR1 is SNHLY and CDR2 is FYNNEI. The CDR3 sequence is CASTRTGEDSEQYF. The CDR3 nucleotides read TGTGCCAGCACCCGGACAGGGGAGGATTCCGAGCAGTACTTC.

The CDR3 coding sequence is TGTGCCAGCAGCTTAGGGGCAGGCCGGGGTGGCTACACCTTC. Translating gives CASSLGAGRGGYTF. The chain employs TRBV11-2 and TRBJ1-2; D unresolved. CDR1 and CDR2 (germline): SGHAT, FQNNGV. Deletions cut 1 base from V and 7 bases from J, with 13 bases between. CDR3 length: 14 residues.

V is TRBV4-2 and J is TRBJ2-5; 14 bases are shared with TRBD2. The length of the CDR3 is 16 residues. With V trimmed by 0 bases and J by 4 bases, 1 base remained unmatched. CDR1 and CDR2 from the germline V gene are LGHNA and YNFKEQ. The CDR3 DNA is TGTGCCAGCAGCCAAGAAGGGACTAGCGGGGGAGAGACCCAGTACTTC. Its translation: CASSQEGTSGGETQYF.

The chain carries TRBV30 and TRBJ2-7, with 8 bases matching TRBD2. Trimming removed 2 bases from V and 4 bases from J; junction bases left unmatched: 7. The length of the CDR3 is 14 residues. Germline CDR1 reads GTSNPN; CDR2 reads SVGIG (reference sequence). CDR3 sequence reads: CAWSKLAERYEQYF. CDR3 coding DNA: TGTGCCTGGAGTAAACTAGCGGAGCGATACGAGCAGTACTTC.

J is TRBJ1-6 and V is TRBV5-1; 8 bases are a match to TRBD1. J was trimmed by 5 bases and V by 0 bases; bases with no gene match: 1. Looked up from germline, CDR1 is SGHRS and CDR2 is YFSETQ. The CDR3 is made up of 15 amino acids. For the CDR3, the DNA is TGCGCCAGCAGCTTGGTGACAGGGGATAATTCACCCCTCCACTTT. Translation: CASSLVTGDNSPLHF.

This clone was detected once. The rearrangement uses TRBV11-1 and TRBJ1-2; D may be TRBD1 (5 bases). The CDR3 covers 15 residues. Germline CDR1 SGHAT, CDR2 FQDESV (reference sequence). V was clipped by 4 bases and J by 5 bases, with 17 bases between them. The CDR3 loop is CASSSSPSGAYGYTF. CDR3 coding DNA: TGTGCCAGCAGCTCTAGTCCCAGCGGGGCGTATGGCTACACCTTC.

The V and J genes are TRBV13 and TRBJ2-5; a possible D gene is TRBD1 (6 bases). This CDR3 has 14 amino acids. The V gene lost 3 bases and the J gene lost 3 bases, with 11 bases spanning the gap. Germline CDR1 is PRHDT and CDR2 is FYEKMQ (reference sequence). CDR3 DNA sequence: TGTGCCAGCAGCTTCACGCGACAGGAAGAGACCCAGTACTTC. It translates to CASSFTRQEETQYF.

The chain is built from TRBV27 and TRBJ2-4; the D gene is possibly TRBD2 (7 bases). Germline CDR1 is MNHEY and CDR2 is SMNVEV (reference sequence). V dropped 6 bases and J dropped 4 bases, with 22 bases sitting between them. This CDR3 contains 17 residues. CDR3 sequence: CASRRRFRGGVKNIQYF. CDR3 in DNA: TGTGCCAGCAGGCGAAGGTTCAGGGGAGGGGTTAAAAACATTCAGTACTTC.

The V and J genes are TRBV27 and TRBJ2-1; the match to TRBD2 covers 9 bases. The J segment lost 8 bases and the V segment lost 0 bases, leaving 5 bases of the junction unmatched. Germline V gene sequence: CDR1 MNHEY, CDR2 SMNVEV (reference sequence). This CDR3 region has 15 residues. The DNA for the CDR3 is TGTGCCAGCAGTTTATCTAGCGGGAGATTTCATGAGCAGTTCTTC. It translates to CASSLSSGRFHEQFF.

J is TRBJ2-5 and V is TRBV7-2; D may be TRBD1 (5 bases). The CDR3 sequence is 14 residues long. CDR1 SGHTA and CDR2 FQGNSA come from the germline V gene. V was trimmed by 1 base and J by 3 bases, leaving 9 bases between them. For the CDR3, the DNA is TGTGCCAGCAGCTTAGTGGTAGGGGAAGAGACCCAGTACTTC. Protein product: CASSLVVGEETQYF.

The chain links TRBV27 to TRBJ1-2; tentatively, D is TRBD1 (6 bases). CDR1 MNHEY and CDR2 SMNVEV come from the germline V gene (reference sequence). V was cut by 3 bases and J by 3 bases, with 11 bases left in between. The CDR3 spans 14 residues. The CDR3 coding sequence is TGTGCCAGCAGTTTTGATTACAGGGACTATGGCTACACCTTC. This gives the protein CASSFDYRDYGYTF.

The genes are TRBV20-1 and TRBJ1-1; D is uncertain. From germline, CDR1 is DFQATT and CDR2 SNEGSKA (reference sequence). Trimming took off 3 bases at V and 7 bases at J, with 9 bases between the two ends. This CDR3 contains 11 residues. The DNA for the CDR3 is TGCAGTGCTAGGGGAACGTATGAAGCTTTCTTT. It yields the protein CSARGTYEAFF.